These 8 T cell receptor beta chains were sequenced from one sample in a study of early T cells in non-severe SARS-CoV-2 infection. TCRdb redid the calling of the 5' RACE reads with MiXCR, one entry per CDR3 protein. The table records about 61,000 distinct CDR3 sequences, about 12% of them present only once. The sample was whole blood, taken at baseline. These receptors were collected from an adult who was a healthcare worker with PCR-confirmed SARS-CoV-2 infection or an uninfected control (not recorded which). The donor label of this sample is uncertain.

This clonotype was found a few times. The chain uses TRBV15 and TRBJ2-5, with a possible D match to TRBD2 (5 bases). V lost 5 bases to trimming and J lost 4 bases, with 5 bases between them. Germline lookup yields CDR1 LNHNV and CDR2 YYDKDF (reference sequence). The CDR3 totals 11 residues. The chain's CDR3 is CATSRGETQYF. CDR3 bases: TGTGCCACCAGCCGGGGAGAGACCCAGTACTTC.

This clonotype appeared a single time. The chain joins TRBV7-4 to TRBJ2-7; 8 bases are shared with TRBD1. V lost 3 bases and J lost 6; bases outside the gene matches: 16. This CDR3 is built from 17 residues. From germline, CDR1 is SGHVT and CDR2 SQSDAQ. The CDR3 spells CASSLESGPGQGCEQYV. The CDR3 DNA reads TGTGCCAGCAGCTTGGAGAGTGGTCCCGGACAGGGATGCGAGCAGTACGTC.

This clonotype was observed a few times. The CDR3 here is CASSQETGPRTQYF. The CDR3 nucleotides are TGCGCCAGCAGCCAAGAGACAGGGCCGCGGACCCAGTACTTC. This chain joins TRBV4-1 and TRBJ2-5; TRBD1 matches at 7 bases. V trimming: 0 bases; J trimming: 7 bases; junction bases outside the gene matches: 5. There are 14 residues in the CDR3. Germline CDR1 is MGHRA and CDR2 is YSYEKL.

V and J are TRBV10-3 and TRBJ2-2; 9 bases match TRBD2. The CDR3 sequence is 17 residues long. J was trimmed by 0 bases and V by 10 bases; bases with no gene match: 12. In germline, CDR1 is ENHRY, CDR2 SYGVKD. In DNA form, the CDR3 reads TGTGCCACCCTAGCGGGGAACTCCACTGCGAACACCGGGGAGCTGTTTTTT. Its translation: CATLAGNSTANTGELFF.

This chain links TRBV12-3 or TRBV12-4 with TRBJ1-1; TRBD1 is a possible D gene (5 bases). The CDR3 totals 14 residues. V lost 3 bases, J lost 1 base, and 9 bases lay in between. Here the CDR3 reads CASSFSGGNTEAFF. In DNA, the CDR3 is TGTGCCAGCAGTTTCTCCGGGGGGAACACTGAAGCTTTCTTT.

The chain is built from TRBV4-2 and TRBJ1-1, with 8 bases fitting TRBD1. V lost 1 base to trimming and J lost 5 bases; unmatched junction nucleotides: 6. CDR1 and CDR2 from the germline V gene are LGHNA and YNFKEQ. There are 15 residues in the CDR3. This CDR3 is CASSQVLNRGTEAFF. CDR3 nucleotides: TGTGCCAGCAGCCAAGTCCTAAACAGGGGGACTGAAGCTTTCTTT.

This clonotype showed up just a few times. The rearrangement uses TRBV29-1 and TRBJ1-2; perhaps TRBD1 as D (5 bases). From germline, CDR1 is SQVTM and CDR2 ANQGSEA. The CDR3 contains 12 residues. Trimming left V 6 bases short and J 6 bases short, with 14 bases between. CDR3 sequence (DNA): TGCAGCGTGGGGGGACGGGCGGATGGCTACACCTTC. This codes for CSVGGRADGYTF.

The rearrangement joins TRBV29-1 to TRBJ1-2; 9 positions agree with TRBD1. The CDR3 has 12 residues. The V gene's germline CDR1 is SQVTM and CDR2 ANQGSEA. Trimming at V came to 5 bases and at J to 4 bases, leaving 2 bases not matched to a gene. The CDR3, as DNA: TGCAGCGTTCGGACAGGGGCCTATGGCTACACCTTC. This codes for CSVRTGAYGYTF. The entire variable domain, with the rest obtained from reference TRBV29-1 and TRBJ1-2, is as follows: SAVISQKPSRDICQRGTSLTIQCQVDSQVTMMFWYRQQPGQSLTLIATANQGSEATYESGFVIDKFPISRPNLTFSTLTVSNMSPEDSSIYLCSVRTGAYGYTFGSGTRLTVV.